The entry that follows covers one T cell receptor beta chain sequence. Its antigen is as yet unknown. The CDR3 totals 16 residues. Per germline, CDR1 MNHEY and CDR2 SVGAGI. Between the trimmed V and J ends, which lost 1 base and 4 bases, there was a span of 16 bases. This specimen belongs to a study of shared clonotypes between healthy human individuals. Regarding the study as a whole: Naive CD4 clonotypes overlapped across a few donors at roughly 5.1%.

The assay was run at deep level. Libraries were prepared by immunoSEQ multiplex PCR; TCRdb keeps only in-frame clonotypes and omits some of them. The data contain a few million clones, approximately 92% of them singletons. The chain has TRBV6-5 and TRBJ2-5; D is possibly TRBD1 (6 bases). This TCR derives from a man younger than 35 in good health. The sample was naive CD4+ T cells sorted from blood. Subset denoted: CD45RA+ positively selected. The CDR3 coding sequence is TGTGCCAGCAGTTACTGGGCAGGGGAATTGGGAGAGACCCAGTACTTC. It codes for CASSYWAGELGETQYF.